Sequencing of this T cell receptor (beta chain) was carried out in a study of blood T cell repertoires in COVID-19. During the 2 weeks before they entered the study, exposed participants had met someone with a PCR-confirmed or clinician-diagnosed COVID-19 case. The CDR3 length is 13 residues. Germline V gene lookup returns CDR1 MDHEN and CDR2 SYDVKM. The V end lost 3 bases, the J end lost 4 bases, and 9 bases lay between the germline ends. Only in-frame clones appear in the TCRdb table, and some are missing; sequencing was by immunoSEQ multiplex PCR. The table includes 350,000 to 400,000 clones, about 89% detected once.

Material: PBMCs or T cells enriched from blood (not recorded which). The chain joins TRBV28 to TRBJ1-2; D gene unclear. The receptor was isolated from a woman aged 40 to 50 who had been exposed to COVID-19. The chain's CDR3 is CASSLGWAYGYTF. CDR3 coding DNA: TGTGCCAGCAGTTTGGGTTGGGCCTATGGCTACACCTTC.